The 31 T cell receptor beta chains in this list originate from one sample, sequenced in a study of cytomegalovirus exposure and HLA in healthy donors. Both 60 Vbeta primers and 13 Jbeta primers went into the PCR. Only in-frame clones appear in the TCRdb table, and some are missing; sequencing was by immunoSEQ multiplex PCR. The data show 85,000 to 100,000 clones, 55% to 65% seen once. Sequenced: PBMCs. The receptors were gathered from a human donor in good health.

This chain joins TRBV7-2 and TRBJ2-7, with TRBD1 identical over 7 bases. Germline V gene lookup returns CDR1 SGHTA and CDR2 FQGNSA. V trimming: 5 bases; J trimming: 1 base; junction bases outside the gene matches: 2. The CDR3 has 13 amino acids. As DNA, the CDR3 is TGTGCCAGCAGCCCGGGACAGTCCTACGAGCAGTACTTC. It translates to CASSPGQSYEQYF.

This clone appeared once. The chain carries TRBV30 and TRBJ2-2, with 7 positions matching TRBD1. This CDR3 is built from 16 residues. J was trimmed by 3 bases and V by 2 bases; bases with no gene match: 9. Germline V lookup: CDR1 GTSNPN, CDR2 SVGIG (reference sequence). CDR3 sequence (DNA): TGTGCCTGGAGTCTGGGTCTTACAGGGGACACCGGGGAGCTGTTTTTT. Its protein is CAWSLGLTGDTGELFF.

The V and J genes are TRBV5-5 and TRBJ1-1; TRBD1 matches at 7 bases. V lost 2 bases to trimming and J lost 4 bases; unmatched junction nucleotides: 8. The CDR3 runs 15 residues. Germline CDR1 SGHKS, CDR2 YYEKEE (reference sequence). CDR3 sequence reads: CASSLTPSGGTEAFF. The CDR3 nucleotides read TGTGCCAGCAGCTTAACCCCCTCAGGGGGCACTGAAGCTTTCTTT.

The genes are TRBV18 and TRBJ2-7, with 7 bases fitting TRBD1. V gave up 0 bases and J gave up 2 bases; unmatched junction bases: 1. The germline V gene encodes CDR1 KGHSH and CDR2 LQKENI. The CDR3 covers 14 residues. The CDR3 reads CASSPPGTAYEQYF. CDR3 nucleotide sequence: TGTGCCAGCTCACCACCCGGGACAGCCTACGAGCAGTACTTC.

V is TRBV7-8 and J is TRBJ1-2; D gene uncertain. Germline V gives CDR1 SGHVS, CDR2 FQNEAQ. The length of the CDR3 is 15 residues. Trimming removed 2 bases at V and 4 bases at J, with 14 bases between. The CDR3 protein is CASSLSETQSYGYTF. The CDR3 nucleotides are TGTGCCAGCAGCTTATCGGAGACGCAATCCTATGGCTACACCTTC.

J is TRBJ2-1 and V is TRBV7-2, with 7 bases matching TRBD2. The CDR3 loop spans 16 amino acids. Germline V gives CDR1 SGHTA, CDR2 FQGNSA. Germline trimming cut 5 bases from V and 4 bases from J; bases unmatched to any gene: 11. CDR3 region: CASSPWASGFYNEQFF. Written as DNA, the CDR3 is TGTGCCAGCAGCCCCTGGGCTAGCGGATTTTACAATGAGCAGTTCTTC. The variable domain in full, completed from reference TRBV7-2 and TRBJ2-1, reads GAGVSQSPSNKVTEKGKDVELRCDPISGHTALYWYRQSLGQGLEFLIYFQGNSAPDKSGLPSDRFSAERTGGSVSTLTIQRTQQEDSAVYLCASSPWASGFYNEQFFGPGTRLTVL.

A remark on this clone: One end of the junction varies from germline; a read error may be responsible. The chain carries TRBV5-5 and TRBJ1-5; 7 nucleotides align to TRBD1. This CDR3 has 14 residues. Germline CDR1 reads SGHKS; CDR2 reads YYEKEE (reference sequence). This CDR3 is CASSLEGQNQPQHF. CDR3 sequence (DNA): TGTGCCAGCAGTTTGGAGGGACAGAATCAGCCCCAGCATTTT.

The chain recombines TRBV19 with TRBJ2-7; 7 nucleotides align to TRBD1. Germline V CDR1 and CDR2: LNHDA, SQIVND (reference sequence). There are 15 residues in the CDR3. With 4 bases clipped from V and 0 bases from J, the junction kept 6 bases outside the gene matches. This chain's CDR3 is CASSRDSRISYEQYF. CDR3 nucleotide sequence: TGTGCCAGTAGTAGGGACAGCCGGATCTCCTACGAGCAGTACTTC.

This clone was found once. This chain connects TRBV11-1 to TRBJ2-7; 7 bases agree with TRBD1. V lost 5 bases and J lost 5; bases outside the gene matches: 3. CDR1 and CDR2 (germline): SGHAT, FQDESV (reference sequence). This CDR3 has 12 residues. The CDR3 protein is CASSRQGDEQYF. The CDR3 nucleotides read TGTGCCAGCAGCCGACAGGGAGACGAGCAGTACTTC.

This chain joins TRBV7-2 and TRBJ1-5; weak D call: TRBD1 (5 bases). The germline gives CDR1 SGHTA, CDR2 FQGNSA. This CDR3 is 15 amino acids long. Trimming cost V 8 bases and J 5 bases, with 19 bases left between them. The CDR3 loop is CASARRGLTDQPQHF. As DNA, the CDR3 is TGTGCCAGCGCCAGGAGGGGACTAACGGATCAGCCCCAGCATTTT.

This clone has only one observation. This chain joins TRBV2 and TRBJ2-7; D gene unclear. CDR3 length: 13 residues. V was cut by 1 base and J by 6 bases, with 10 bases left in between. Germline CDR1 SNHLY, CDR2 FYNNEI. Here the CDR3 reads CASSEVPLSEQYF. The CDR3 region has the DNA TGTGCCAGCAGTGAAGTCCCACTTTCCGAGCAGTACTTC.

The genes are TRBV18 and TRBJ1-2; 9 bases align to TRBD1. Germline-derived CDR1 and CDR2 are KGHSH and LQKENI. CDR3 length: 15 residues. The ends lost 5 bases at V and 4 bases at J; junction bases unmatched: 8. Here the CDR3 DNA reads TGTGCCAGCTCAATAGGGACAGGGAACGCCTATGGCTACACCTTC. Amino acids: CASSIGTGNAYGYTF.

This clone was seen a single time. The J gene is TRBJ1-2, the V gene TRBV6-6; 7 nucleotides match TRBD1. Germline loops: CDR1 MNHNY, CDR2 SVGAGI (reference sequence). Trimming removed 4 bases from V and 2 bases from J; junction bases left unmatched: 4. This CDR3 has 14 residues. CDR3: CASSSLQGNYGYTF. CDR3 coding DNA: TGTGCCAGCAGTTCCTTACAGGGGAACTATGGCTACACCTTC.

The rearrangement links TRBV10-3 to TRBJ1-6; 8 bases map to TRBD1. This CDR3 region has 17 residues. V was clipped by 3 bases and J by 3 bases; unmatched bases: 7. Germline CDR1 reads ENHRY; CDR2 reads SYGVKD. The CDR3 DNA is TGTGCCATCAGTGACCTTTTGACAGGGGACTATAATTCACCCCTCCACTTT. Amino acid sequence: CAISDLLTGDYNSPLHF.

The CDR3 DNA follows: TGTGCCAGCAGTGAAATGGGCCAGGCAAAAGCCCAGCATTTT. It is translated as CASSEMGQAKAQHF. The chain carries TRBV6-1 and TRBJ1-5, with D unclear. The CDR3 is made up of 14 amino acids. V was clipped by 2 bases and J by 11 bases, with 16 bases between them. The V gene's germline CDR1 is MNHNS and CDR2 SASEGT.

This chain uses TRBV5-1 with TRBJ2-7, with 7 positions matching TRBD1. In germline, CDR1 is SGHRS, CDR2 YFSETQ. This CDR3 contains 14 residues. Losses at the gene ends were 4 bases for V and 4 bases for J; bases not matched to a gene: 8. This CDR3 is CASSIGQVPYEQYF. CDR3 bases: TGCGCCAGCAGCATAGGACAGGTCCCATACGAGCAGTACTTC.

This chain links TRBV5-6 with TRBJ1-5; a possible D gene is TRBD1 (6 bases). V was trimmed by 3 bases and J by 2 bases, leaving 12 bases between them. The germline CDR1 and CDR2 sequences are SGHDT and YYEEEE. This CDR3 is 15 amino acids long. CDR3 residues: CASSYTGNRNQPQHF. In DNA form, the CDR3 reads TGTGCCAGCAGCTACACAGGGAATCGCAATCAGCCCCAGCATTTT.

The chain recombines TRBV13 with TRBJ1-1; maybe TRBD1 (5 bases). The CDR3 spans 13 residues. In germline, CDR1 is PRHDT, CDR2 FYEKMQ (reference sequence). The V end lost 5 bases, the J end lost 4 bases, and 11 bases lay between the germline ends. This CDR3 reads CASSQRQITEAFF. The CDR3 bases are TGTGCCAGCAGCCAAAGACAGATCACTGAAGCTTTCTTT.

CDR3 sequence: CATSRENPGQGPNTGELFF. CDR3 DNA sequence: TGTGCCACCAGCAGGGAGAACCCGGGACAGGGGCCGAACACCGGGGAGCTGTTTTTT. The chain employs TRBV15 and TRBJ2-2; TRBD1 matches 10 bases. Looked up from germline, CDR1 is LNHNV and CDR2 is YYDKDF (reference sequence). The V gene end was trimmed by 3 bases and the J gene end by 0 bases; junction bases not matched to a gene: 10. This CDR3 is 19 amino acids long.

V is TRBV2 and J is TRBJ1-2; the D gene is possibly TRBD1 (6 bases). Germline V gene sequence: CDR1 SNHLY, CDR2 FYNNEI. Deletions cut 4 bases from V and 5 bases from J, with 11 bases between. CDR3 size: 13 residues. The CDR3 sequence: CASSVGTLYGYTF. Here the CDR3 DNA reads TGTGCCAGCAGTGTCGGGACACTTTATGGCTACACCTTC.

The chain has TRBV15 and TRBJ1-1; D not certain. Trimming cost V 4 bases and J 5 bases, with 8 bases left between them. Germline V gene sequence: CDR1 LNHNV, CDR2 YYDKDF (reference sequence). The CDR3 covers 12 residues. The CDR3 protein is CATSNLGTEAFF. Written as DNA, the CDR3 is TGTGCCACCAGCAATCTCGGGACTGAAGCTTTCTTT.

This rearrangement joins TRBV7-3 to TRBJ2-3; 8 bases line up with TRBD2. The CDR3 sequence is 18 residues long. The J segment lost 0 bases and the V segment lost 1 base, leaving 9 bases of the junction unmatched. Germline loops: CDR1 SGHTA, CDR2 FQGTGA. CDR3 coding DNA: TGTGCCAGCAGCTTAATAGTCGGGAGCGGGGGAAGCACAGATACGCAGTATTTT. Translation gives CASSLIVGSGGSTDTQYF. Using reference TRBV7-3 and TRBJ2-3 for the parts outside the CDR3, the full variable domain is GAGVSQTPSNKVTEKGKYVELRCDPISGHTALYWYRQSLGQGPEFLIYFQGTGAADDSGLPNDRFFAVRPEGSVSTLKIQRTERGDSAVYLCASSLIVGSGGSTDTQYFGPGTRLTVL.

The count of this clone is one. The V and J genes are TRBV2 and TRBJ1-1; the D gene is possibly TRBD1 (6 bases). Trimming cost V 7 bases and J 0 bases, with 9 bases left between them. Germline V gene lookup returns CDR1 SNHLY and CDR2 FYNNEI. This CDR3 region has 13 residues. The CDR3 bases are TGTGCCAGCAAGGGGGAAGTGAACACTGAAGCTTTCTTT. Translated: CASKGEVNTEAFF.

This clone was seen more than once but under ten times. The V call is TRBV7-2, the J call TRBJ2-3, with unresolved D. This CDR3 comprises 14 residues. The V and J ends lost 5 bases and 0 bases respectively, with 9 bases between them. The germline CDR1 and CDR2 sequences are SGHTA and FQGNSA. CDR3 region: CASSNSISTDTQYF. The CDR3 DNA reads TGTGCCAGCAGCAACTCAATTAGCACAGATACGCAGTATTTT.

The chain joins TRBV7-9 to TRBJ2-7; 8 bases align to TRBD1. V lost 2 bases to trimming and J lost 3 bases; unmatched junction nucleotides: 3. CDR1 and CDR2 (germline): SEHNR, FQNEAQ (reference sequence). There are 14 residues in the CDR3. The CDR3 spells CASSLPGQVYEQYF. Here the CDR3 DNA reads TGTGCCAGCAGCTTACCGGGACAGGTCTACGAGCAGTACTTC.

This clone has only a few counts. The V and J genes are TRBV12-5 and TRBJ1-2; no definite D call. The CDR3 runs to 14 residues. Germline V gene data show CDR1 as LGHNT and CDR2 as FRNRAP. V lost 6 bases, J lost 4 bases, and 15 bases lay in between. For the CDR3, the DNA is TGTGCTAGTGGCCGTGGACCTAGCCGCTATGGCTACACCTTC. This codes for CASGRGPSRYGYTF.

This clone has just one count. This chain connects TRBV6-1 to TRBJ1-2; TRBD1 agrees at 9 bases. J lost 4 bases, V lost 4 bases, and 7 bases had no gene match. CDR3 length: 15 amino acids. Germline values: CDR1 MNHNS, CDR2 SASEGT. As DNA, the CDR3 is TGTGCCAGCAGTGTGGACAGGGGAGGGGGCTATGGCTACACCTTC. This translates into CASSVDRGGGYGYTF.

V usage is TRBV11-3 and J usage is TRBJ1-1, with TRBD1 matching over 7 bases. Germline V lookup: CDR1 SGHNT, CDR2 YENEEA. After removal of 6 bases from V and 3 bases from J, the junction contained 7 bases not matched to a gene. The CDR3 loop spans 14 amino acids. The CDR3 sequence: CASRDSDRDTEAFF. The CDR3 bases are TGTGCCAGCAGGGATTCCGACAGGGACACTGAAGCTTTCTTT.

The CDR3, as DNA: TGCAGTGCTAGGGGGGGGACTGAAGCTTTCTTT. Protein: CSARGGTEAFF. The chain uses TRBV20-1 and TRBJ1-1; TRBD1 might be the D (5 bases). CDR3 length equals 11 residues. Germline V gives CDR1 DFQATT, CDR2 SNEGSKA (reference sequence). The germline V and J ends were trimmed by 3 bases and 5 bases, with 7 bases remaining between them.

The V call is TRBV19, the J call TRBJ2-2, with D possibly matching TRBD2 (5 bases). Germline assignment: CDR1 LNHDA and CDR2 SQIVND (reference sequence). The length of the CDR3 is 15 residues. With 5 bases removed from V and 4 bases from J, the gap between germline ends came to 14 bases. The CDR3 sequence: CASSAQKGGTGELFF. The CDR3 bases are TGTGCCAGTAGTGCCCAAAAAGGAGGCACCGGGGAGCTGTTTTTT.

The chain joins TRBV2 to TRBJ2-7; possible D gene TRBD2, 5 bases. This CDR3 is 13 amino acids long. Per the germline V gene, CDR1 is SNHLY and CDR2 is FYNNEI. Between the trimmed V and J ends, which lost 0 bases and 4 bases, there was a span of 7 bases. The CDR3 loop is CASSEAPGYEQYF. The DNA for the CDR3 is TGTGCCAGCAGTGAAGCGCCGGGGTACGAGCAGTACTTC.